This T cell receptor (beta chain) was documented in a study of control samples from healthy donors and cancer patients (TCRdb year 2020). In this sample, this clone turned up a few times. Its specific antigen is unknown. The junction and the germline gene differ at one end; a read error may be behind it. Library preparation used the immunoSEQ multiplex PCR assay. As stored in TCRdb, this immuneACCESS dataset retains in-frame rearrangements with V and J assigned. A fraction of the clones does not appear; measured against another copy, unresolved V genes explain less than half of the discrepancy, and the remainder lacks a known reason. The sample yields about 99,000 clones; roughly 89% were counted once. Of the sample, approximately 20% falls within the top ten clones. The CDR3, cysteine through phenylalanine, is 12 amino acids long. The entry retains the CDR3 DNA only, 36 bases that are in frame from base 1. The CDR1 and CDR2 encoded by the germline V gene (reference sequence) are LGHDT and YNNKEL.

The TCR sequence derives from a man aged 55 to 70 with lung cancer. Here the chain combines TRBV3-1 (or the pseudogene TRBV3-2) and TRBJ1-5, with 7 central nucleotides matching TRBD1. The specimen sequenced was PBMCs. The CDR3 here reads CASSHSGTVLYF. The DNA is as follows: TGTGCCAGCAGCCATTCCGGGACAGTCCTGTATTTT.